This T cell receptor beta chain was documented in a study of blood T cells in healthy people across ages. Germline lookup yields CDR1 SGDLS and CDR2 YYNGEE. The trim removed 4 bases at V and 2 bases at J, leaving 8 bases unmatched. The CDR3 has 16 residues. A J-beta primer mix and a sample-barcoded 5' primer were used in a second PCR of about 7 to 12 cycles. One entry per CDR3 protein, called by TCRdb with MiXCR from the 5' RACE reads. Of around 1,100,000 distinct CDR3 sequences listed, around two fifths are singletons. This sequence was found in a man in his late teens or twenties in good health. The chain is built from TRBV9 and TRBJ2-3; the match to TRBD2 covers 9 bases. Specimen: blood. The CDR3 here is CASSPKAGGYTDTQYF. For the CDR3, the DNA is TGTGCCAGCAGCCCCAAAGCGGGGGGATACACAGATACGCAGTATTTT.